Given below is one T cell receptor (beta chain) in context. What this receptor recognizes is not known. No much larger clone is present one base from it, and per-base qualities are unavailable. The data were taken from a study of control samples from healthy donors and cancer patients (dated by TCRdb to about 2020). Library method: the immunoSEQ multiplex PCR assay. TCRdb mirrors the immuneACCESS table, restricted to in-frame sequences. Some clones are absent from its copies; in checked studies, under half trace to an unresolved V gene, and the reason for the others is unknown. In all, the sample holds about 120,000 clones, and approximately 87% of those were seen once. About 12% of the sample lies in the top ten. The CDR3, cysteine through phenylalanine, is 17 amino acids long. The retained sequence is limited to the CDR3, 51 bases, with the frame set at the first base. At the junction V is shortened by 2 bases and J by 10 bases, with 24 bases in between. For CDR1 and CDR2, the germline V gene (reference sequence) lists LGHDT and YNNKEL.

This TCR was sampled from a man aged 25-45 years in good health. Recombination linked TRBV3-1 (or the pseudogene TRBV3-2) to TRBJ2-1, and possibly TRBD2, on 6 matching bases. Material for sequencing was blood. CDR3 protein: CASSQSGGGKVFVEQFF. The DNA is TGTGCCAGCAGCCAATCTGGTGGGGGGAAGGTCTTCGTAGAGCAGTTCTTC.